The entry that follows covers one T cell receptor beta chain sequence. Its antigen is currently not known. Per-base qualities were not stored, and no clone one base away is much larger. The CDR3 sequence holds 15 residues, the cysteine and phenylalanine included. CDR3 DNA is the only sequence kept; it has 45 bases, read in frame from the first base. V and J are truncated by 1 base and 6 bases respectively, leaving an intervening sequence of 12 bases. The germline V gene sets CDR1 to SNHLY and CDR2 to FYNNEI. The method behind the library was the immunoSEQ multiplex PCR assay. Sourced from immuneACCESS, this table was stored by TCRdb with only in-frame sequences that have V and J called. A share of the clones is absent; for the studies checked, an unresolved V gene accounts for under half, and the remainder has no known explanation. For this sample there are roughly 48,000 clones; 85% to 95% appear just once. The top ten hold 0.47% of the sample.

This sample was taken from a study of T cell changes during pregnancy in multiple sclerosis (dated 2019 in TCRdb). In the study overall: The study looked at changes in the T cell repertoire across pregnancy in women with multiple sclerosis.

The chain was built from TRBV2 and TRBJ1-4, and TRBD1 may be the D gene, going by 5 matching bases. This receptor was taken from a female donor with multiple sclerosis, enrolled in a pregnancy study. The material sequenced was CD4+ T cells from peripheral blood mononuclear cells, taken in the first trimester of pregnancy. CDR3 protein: CASSEGRGGDEKLFF. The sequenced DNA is TGTGCCAGCAGTGAAGGAAGGGGTGGGGATGAAAAACTGTTTTTT.